The rows below give T cell receptor beta chains drawn from one sample of a study of T cell repertoires in cytomegalovirus infection. Their target antigens are unknown. One entry per CDR3 protein, called by TCRdb with MiXCR from the reads. The sample contains tens of thousands of distinct CDR3 sequences, more than 20% of which appear only once. Sequenced input: PBMCs, sequenced either directly or after in vitro stimulation (not recorded which). These TCRs come from a human donor in good health (CMV status not recorded). Some clones in this sample may be carry-over from other donors' samples. Both conserved end residues are part of each CDR3. D genes are given only for firm matches.

V: TRBV6-5; D: TRBD2; length: 15; J: TRBJ2-1; CDR3: CASSRTSVSYNEQFF
V: TRBV12-3/TRBV12-4; D: -; length: 15; J: TRBJ2-2; CDR3: CASTRRAVNTGELFF
V: TRBV6-6; D: -; length: 16; J: TRBJ2-7; CDR3: CASIRRGGQTRNEQYF
V: TRBV19; D: TRBD1; length: 19; J: TRBJ1-5; CDR3: CASTIRGGQRLNSNQPQHF
V: TRBV7-9; D: -; length: 16; J: TRBJ2-1; CDR3: CASSCEQGEAYNEQFF
V: TRBV28; D: -; length: 12; J: TRBJ2-3; CDR3: CASSDALDTQYF
V: TRBV19; D: TRBD1; length: 14; J: TRBJ1-1; CDR3: CASSIDREGTEAFF
V: TRBV14; D: -; length: 13; J: TRBJ1-1; CDR3: CASSRWEDRGAFF
V: TRBV24-1; D: TRBD2; length: 16; J: TRBJ2-1; CDR3: CATSDSSGPKYNEQFF
V: TRBV19; D: -; length: 17; J: TRBJ1-2; CDR3: CASTTGGTYTSNYGYTF
V: TRBV12-3/TRBV12-4; D: TRBD1; length: 14; J: TRBJ2-7; CDR3: CASSSGTGYIEQYF
V: TRBV23-1; D: -; length: 14; J: TRBJ2-5; CDR3: CASSQFVPQETQYF
V: TRBV25-1; D: -; length: 16; J: TRBJ1-4; CDR3: CASSDYQTATNEKLFF
V: TRBV28; D: TRBD1; length: 19; J: TRBJ2-6; CDR3: CASSRPRDSSTSGANVLTF
V: TRBV7-8; D: -; length: 14; J: TRBJ2-1; CDR3: CASSFYTPQDEQFF
V: TRBV7-7; D: -; length: 14; J: TRBJ1-5; CDR3: CASSIRGNHGPQHF
V: TRBV30; D: -; length: 13; J: TRBJ1-1; CDR3: CAWSAMLNTEAFF
V: TRBV7-9; D: TRBD1; length: 14; J: TRBJ1-1; CDR3: CASSSHTGGVEAFF